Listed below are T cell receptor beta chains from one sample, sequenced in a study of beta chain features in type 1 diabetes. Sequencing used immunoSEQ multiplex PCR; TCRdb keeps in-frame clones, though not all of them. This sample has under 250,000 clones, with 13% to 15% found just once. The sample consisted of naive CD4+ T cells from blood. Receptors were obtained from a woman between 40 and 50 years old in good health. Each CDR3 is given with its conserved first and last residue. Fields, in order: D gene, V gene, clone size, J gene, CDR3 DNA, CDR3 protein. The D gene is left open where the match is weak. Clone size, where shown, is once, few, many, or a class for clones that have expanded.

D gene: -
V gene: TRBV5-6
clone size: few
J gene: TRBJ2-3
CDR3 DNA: TGTGCCAGCACGCGAGTTTCAGGGTCAAGGGATACGCAGTATTTT
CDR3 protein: CASTRVSGSRDTQYF

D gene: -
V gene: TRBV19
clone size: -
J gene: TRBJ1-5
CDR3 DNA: TGTGCCAGTAGTCTTGACAAAAATCAGCCCCAGCATTTT
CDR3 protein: CASSLDKNQPQHF

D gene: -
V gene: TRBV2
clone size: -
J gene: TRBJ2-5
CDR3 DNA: TGTGCCAGCAAACGCGAAGTACTGGAGACCCAGTACTTC
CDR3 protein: CASKREVLETQYF

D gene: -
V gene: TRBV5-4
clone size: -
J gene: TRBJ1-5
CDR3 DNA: TGTGCCAGCAGCTTAGGAGAGGGGGATCAGCCCCAGCATTTT
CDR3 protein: CASSLGEGDQPQHF

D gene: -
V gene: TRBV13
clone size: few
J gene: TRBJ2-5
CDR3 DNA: TGTGCCAGCAGCAAACCCGCTGGACTGGAGGGATCTGAGACCCAGTACTTC
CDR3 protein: CASSKPAGLEGSETQYF

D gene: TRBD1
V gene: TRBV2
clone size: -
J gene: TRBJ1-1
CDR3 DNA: TGTGCCAGCAGTGAAACCTCGACAGGGTTGACTGAAGCTTTCTTT
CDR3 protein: CASSETSTGLTEAFF

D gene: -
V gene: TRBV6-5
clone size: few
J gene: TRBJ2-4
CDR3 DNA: TGTGCCAGCAGTTACTCGATGGGGGCAGCCAAAAACATTCAGTACTTC
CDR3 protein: CASSYSMGAAKNIQYF

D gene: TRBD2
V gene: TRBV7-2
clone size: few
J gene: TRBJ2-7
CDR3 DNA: TGTGCCAGCAGCTCTATAGCGGGGAGCTACGAGCAGTACTTC
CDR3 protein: CASSSIAGSYEQYF

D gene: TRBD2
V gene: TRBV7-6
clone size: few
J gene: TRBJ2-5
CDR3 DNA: TGTGCCAGCAGCCCTCGGACTAGCGGGAGGCAAGAGACCCAGTACTTC
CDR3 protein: CASSPRTSGRQETQYF

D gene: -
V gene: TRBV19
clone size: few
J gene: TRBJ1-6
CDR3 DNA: TGTGCCAGTAAGCTAGGACAAGGGGATTCACCCCTCCACTTT
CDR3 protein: CASKLGQGDSPLHF

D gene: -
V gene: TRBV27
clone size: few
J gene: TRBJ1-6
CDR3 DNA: TGTGCCAGCAGTTTCGGAGTACTAGGATCACCCCTCCACTTT
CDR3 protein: CASSFGVLGSPLHF

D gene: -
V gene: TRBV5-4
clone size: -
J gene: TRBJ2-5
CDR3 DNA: TGTGCCAGCAGCTTGGGTGGGCAGGTTGTGGGTGATCAAGAGACCCAGTACTTC
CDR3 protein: CASSLGGQVVGDQETQYF